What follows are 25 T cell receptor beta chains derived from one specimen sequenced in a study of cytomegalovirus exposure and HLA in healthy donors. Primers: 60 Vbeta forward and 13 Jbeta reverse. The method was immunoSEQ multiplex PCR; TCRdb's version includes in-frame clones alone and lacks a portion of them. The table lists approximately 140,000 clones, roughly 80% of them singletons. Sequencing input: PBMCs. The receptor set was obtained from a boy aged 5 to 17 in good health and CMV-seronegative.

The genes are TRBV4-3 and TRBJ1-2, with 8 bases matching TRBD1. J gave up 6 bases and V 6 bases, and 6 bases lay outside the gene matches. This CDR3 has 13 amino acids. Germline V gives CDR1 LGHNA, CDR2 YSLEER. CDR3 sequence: CASRYRGDHGYTF. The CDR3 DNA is TGCGCCAGCAGGTACAGGGGGGACCATGGCTACACCTTC.

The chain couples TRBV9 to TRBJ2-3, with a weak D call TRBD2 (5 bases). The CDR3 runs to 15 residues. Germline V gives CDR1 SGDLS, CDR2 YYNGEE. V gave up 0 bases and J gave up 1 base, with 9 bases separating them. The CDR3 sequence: CASSVEADRTDTQYF. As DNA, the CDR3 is TGTGCCAGCAGCGTAGAAGCGGACCGCACAGATACGCAGTATTTT.

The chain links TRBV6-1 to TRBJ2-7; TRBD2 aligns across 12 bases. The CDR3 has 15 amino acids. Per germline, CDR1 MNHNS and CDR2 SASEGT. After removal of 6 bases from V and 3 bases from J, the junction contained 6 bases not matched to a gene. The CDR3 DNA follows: TGTGCCAGCAGCGACAGGACTAGCGGGGTCTACGAGCAGTACTTC. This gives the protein CASSDRTSGVYEQYF.

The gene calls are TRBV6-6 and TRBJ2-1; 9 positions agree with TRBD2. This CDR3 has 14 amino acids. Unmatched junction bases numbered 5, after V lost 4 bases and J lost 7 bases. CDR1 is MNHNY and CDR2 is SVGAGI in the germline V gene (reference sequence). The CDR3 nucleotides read TGTGCCAGCAGTTCCAGCGGGAGGACGAATGAGCAGTTCTTC. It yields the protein CASSSSGRTNEQFF.

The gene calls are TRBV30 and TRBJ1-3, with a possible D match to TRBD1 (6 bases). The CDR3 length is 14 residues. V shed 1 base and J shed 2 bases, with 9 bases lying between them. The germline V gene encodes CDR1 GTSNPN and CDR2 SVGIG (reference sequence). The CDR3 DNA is TGTGCCTGGAGTGGGACAGTAACTGGAAACACCATATATTTT. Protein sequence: CAWSGTVTGNTIYF.

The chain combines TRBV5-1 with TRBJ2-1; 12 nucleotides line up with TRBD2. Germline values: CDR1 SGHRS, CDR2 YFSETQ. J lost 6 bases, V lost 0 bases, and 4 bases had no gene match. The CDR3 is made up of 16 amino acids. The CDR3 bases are TGCGCCAGCAGCTTGGAAATGACTAGCGGGGGCAATGAGCAGTTCTTC. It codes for CASSLEMTSGGNEQFF.

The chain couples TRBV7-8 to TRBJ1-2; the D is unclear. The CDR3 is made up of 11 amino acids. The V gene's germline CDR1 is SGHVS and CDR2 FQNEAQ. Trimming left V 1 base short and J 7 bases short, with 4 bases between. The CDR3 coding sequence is TGTGCCAGCAGCTTAGATAGTGGCTACACCTTC. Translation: CASSLDSGYTF.

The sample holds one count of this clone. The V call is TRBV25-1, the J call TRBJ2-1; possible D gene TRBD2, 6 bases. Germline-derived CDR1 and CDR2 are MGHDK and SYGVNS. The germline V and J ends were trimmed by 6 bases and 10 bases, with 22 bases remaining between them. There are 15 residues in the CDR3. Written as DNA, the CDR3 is TGTGCCAGCAGGGGAAGCGGGTATGGGGTCCGGGAGCAGTTCTTC. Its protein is CASRGSGYGVREQFF.

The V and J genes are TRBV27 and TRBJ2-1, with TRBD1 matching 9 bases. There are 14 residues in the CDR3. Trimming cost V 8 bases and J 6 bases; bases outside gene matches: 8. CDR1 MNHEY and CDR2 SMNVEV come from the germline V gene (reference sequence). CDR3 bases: TGTGCCAGCCTTTCCGGGACAGGGTCCAATGAGCAGTTCTTC. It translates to CASLSGTGSNEQFF.

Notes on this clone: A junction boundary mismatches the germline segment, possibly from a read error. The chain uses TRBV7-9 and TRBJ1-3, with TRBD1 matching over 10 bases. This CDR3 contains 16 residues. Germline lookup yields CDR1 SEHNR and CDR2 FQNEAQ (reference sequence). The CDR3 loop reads CSSSLAGTGAGNTIYF. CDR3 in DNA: TGTTCCAGCAGCTTAGCGGGGACAGGGGCTGGAAACACCATATATTTT.

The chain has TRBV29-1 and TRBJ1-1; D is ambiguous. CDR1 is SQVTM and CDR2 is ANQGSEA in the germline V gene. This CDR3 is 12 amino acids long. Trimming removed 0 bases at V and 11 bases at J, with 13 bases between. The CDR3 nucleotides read TGCAGCGTTGAAGAGGGAAGCCGGACTGCTTTCTTT. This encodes CSVEEGSRTAFF.

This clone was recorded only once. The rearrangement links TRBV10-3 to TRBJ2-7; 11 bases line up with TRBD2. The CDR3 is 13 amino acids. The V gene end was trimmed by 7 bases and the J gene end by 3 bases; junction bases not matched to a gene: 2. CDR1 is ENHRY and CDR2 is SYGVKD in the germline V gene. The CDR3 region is CAITGTSGYEQYF. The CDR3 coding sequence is TGTGCCATCACAGGGACTAGCGGCTACGAGCAGTACTTC.

The CDR3 DNA reads TGTGCCAGCAGCGTACGGACTAGCGGGATCTACGAGCAGTACTTC. Translation gives CASSVRTSGIYEQYF. The chain carries TRBV9 and TRBJ2-7; 12 positions agree with TRBD2. The V and J ends lost 1 base and 3 bases, in that order; junction bases with no gene match: 2. CDR3 length equals 15 residues. Germline CDR1 and CDR2: SGDLS and YYNGEE.

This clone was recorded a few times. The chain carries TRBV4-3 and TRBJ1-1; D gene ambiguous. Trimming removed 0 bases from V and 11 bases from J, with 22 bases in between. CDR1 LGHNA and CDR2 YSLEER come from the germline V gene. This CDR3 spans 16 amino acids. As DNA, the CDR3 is TGCGCCAGCAGCCAAGATCTCGGAACACGTCGGAGGGCTGCTTTCTTT. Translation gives CASSQDLGTRRRAAFF.

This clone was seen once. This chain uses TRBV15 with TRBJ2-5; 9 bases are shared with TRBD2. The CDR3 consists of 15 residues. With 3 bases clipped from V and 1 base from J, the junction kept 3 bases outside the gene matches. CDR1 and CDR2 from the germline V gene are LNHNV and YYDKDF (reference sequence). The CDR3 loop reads CATSRAGGPQETQYF. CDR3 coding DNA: TGTGCCACCAGCAGGGCGGGAGGGCCCCAAGAGACCCAGTACTTC.

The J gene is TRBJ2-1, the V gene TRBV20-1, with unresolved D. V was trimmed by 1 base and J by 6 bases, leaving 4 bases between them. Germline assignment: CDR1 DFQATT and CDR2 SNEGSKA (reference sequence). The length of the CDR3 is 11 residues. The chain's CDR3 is CSARAFNEQFF. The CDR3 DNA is TGCAGTGCTAGAGCTTTCAATGAGCAGTTCTTC.

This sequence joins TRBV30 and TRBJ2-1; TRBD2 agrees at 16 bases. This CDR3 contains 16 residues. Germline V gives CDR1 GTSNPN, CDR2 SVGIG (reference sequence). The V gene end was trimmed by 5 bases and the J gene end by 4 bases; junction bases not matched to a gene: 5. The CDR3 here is CAWGGTSGRAYNEQFF. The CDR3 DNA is TGTGCCTGGGGGGGGACTAGCGGGAGGGCTTACAATGAGCAGTTCTTC. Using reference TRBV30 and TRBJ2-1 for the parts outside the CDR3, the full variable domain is SQTIHQWPATLVQPVGSPLSLECTVEGTSNPNLYWYRQAAGRGLQLLFYSVGIGQISSEVPQNLSASRPQDRQFILSSKKLLLSDSGFYLCAWGGTSGRAYNEQFFGPGTRLTVL.

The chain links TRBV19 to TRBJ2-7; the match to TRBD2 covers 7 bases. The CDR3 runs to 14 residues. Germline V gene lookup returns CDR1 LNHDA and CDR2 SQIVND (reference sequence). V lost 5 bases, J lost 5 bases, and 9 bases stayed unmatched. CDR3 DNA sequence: TGTGCCAGTAGTCCTCTGGGGGGGAAAAACGAGCAGTACTTC. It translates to CASSPLGGKNEQYF.

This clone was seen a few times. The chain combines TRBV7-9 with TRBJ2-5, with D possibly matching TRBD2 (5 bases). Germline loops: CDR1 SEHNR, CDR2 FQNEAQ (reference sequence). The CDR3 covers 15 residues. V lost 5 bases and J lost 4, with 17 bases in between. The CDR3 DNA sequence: TGTGCCAGCAGCACGCCGCGGACTGGGCCAGAGACCCAGTACTTC. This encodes CASSTPRTGPETQYF.

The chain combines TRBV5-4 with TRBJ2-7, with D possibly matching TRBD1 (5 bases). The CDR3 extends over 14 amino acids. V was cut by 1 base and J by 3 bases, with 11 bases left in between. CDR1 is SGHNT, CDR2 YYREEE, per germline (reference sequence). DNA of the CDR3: TGTGCCAGCAGCTTGTTCGACAGCTACTACGAGCAGTACTTC. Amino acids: CASSLFDSYYEQYF.

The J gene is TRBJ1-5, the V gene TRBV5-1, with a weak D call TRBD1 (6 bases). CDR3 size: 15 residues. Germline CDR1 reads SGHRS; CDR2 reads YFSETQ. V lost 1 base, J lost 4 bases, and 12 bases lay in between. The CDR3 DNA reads TGCGCCAGCAGCTTGCGAGGACAGCCTAATCAGCCCCAGCATTTT. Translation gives CASSLRGQPNQPQHF.

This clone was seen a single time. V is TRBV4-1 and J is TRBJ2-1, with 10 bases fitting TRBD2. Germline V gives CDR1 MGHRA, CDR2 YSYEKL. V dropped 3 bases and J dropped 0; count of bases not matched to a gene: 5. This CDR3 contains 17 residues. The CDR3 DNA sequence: TGCGCCAGCAGCCACTTACTAGCGGGGAGCTCCTACAATGAGCAGTTCTTC. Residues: CASSHLLAGSSYNEQFF.

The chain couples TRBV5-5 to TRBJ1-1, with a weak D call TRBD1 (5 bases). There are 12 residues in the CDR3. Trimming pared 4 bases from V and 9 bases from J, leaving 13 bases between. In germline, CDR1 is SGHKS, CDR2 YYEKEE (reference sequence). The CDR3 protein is CASSPTETKAFF. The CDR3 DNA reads TGTGCCAGCAGCCCGACAGAAACCAAAGCTTTCTTT.

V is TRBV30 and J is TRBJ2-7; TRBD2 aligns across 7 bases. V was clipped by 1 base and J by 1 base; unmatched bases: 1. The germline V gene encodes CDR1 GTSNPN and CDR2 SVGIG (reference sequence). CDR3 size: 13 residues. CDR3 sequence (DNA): TGTGCCTGGAGTGGACTAGCTTCCTACGAGCAGTACTTC. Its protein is CAWSGLASYEQYF. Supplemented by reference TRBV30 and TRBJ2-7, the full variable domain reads SQTIHQWPATLVQPVGSPLSLECTVEGTSNPNLYWYRQAAGRGLQLLFYSVGIGQISSEVPQNLSASRPQDRQFILSSKKLLLSDSGFYLCAWSGLASYEQYFGPGTRLTVT.

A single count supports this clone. CDR3 residues: CASSYSSGGRDTQYF. The CDR3 DNA sequence: TGTGCCAGCAGTTACTCGAGCGGCGGCCGAGATACGCAGTATTTT. The J gene is TRBJ2-3, the V gene TRBV6-5, with D perhaps matching TRBD2 (5 bases). The CDR3 length is 15 residues. The V and J ends lost 0 bases and 5 bases respectively, with 12 bases between them. Germline values: CDR1 MNHEY, CDR2 SVGAGI.